This T cell receptor (beta chain) comes out of a study of T cells after yellow fever vaccination. From the 5' RACE reads, TCRdb called clonotypes with MiXCR, one entry per CDR3 protein. The table records hundreds of thousands of distinct CDR3 sequences, roughly 17% of them present only once. Regarding this clonotype: One junction end disagrees with the germline gene, perhaps due to a read error.

Germline assignment: CDR1 KGHSH and CDR2 LQKENI. The CDR3 covers 15 residues. The input for sequencing was PBMCs, taken 5 to 6 days after the first yellow fever vaccination. The sequence was obtained from a man between 18 and 35 years old who received the YFV17D yellow fever vaccine. The chain is built from TRBV18 and TRBJ1-2; 8 nucleotides agree with TRBD1. CDR3 in amino acids: CASSPQQGESYGYTF. The CDR3 coding sequence is TGTGCCAGCTCCCCACAACAGGGGGAGTCATATGGCTACACCTTC.